This T cell receptor beta chain originates from a study of cytomegalovirus exposure and HLA in healthy donors. Study results and caveats: Under in vitro conditions, a few CMV-associated chains were confirmed as specific for CMV antigens. The tendency of first-cohort TCR clusters to co-occur in the 90 to 150 validation repertoires was the finding of a later analysis.

The V gene's germline CDR1 is SNHLY and CDR2 FYNNEI. The J segment lost 6 bases and the V segment lost 4 bases, leaving 9 bases of the junction unmatched. CDR3 size: 15 residues. The assay was immunoSEQ multiplex PCR, and TCRdb's table has in-frame clones only and misses some. The table includes 200,000 or so clones, about four fifths detected once. With regard to this clone: Its target is not known.

The sample taken for sequencing was PBMCs. The receptor comes from a man aged 18 to 30 in good health and CMV-seropositive. This chain connects TRBV2 to TRBJ2-7; TRBD2 agrees at 10 bases. CDR3 in amino acids: CASSAPLAGKSEQYF. CDR3 nucleotides: TGTGCCAGCAGTGCGCCACTAGCGGGAAAGAGCGAGCAGTACTTC.